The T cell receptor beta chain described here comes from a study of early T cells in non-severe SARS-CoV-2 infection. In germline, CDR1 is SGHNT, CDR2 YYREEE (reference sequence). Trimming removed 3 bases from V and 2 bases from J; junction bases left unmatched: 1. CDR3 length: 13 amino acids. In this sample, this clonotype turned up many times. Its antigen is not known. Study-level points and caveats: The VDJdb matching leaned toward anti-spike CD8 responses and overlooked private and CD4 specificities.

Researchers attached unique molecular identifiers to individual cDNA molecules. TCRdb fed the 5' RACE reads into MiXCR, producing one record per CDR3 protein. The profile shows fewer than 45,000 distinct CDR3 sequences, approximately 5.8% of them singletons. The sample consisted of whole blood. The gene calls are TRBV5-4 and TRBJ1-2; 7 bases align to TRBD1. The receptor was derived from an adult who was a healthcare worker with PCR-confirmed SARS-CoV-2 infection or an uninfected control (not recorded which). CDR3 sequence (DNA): TGTGCCAGCAGCTGGGACAGAAACTATGGCTACACCTTC. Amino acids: CASSWDRNYGYTF.